This T cell receptor (beta chain) came from a study of T-cell reconstitution after alpha-beta-depleted transplantation in children. The germline V gene encodes CDR1 MNHEY and CDR2 SMNVEV (reference sequence). This CDR3 is built from 15 residues. The V segment lost 4 bases and the J segment 0 bases; nucleotides outside the gene matches: 2. Preparation of the TCRbeta library was carried out with unique molecular identifiers. TCRdb ran MiXCR on the PCR reads and lists one entry per CDR3 protein. The top ten hold less than 4.5% of the sample, which has about 400,000 distinct CDR3 sequences, roughly 22% seen once.

The V gene is TRBV27, the J gene TRBJ2-2; 7 positions agree with TRBD1. This sequence was found in a human donor who donated a stem cell graft to a child with acute myeloid leukemia. Specimen: PBMCs from the stem cell graft donor, collected from the stem cell graft. In DNA, the CDR3 is TGTGCCAGCAGTTCCCAGGGGGCGAACACCGGGGAGCTGTTTTTT. Encoded protein: CASSSQGANTGELFF.